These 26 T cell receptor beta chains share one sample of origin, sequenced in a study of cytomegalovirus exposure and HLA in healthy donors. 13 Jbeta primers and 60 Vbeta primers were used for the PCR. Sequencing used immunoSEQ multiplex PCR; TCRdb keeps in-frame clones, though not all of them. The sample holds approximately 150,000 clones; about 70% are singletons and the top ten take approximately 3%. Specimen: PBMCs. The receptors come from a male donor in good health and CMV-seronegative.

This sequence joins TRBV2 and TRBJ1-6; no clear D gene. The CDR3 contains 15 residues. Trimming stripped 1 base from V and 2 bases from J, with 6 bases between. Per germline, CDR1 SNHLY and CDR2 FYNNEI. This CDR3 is CASSEGQPYNSPLHF. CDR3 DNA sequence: TGTGCCAGCAGTGAAGGACAACCCTATAATTCACCCCTCCACTTT. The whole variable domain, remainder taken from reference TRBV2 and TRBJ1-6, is EPEVTQTPSHQVTQMGQEVILRCVPISNHLYFYWYRQILGQKVEFLVSFYNNEISEKSEIFDDQFSVERPDGSNFTLKIRSTKLEDSAMYFCASSEGQPYNSPLHFGNGTRLTVT.

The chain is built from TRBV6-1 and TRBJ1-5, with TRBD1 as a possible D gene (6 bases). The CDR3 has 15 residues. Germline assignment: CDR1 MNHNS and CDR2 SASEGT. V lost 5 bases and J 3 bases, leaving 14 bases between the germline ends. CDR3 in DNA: TGTGCCAGCAGTACCGGACAGCTGTTCAATCAGCCCCAGCATTTT. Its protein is CASSTGQLFNQPQHF.

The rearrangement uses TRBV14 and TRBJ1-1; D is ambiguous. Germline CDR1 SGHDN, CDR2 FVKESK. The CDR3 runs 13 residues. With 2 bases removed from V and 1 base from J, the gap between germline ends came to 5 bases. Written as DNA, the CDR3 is TGTGCCAGCAGCCAAATTAGGAACACTGAAGCTTTCTTT. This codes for CASSQIRNTEAFF.

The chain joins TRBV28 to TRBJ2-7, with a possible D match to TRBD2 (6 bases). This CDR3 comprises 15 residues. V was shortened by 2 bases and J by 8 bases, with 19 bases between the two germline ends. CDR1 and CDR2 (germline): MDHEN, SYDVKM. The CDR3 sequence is CASSLGGTEPNKQYF. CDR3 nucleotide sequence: TGTGCCAGCAGTTTAGGTGGGACTGAGCCTAATAAGCAGTACTTC.

The CDR3 nucleotides are TGTGCCAGCAGCTTTGCGGGACTCACCTACGAGCAGTACTTC. Amino acid sequence: CASSFAGLTYEQYF. The chain is built from TRBV5-5 and TRBJ2-7; maybe TRBD2 (6 bases). This CDR3 region has 14 residues. Germline values: CDR1 SGHKS, CDR2 YYEKEE (reference sequence). V was cut by 2 bases and J by 2 bases, with 11 bases left in between.

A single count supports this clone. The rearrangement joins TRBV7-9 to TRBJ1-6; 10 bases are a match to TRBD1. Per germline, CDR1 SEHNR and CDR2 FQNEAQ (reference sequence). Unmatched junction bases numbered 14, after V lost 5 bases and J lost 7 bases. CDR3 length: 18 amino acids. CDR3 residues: CASSDRGLLRSSNSPLHF. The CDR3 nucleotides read TGTGCCAGCAGCGACAGGGGGCTTCTCCGCTCCTCAAATTCACCCCTCCACTTT.

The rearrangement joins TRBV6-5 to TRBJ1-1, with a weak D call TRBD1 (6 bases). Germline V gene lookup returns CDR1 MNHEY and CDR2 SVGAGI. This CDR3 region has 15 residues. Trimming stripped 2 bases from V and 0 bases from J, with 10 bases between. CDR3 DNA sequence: TGTGCCAGCAGTTACCGGACAGCCCTGAACACTGAAGCTTTCTTT. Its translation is CASSYRTALNTEAFF.

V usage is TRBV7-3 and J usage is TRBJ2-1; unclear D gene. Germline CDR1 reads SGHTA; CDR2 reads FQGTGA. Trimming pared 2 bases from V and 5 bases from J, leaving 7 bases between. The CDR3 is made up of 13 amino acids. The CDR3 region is CASSLDGDNEQFF. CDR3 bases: TGTGCCAGCAGCTTAGACGGAGACAATGAGCAGTTCTTC.

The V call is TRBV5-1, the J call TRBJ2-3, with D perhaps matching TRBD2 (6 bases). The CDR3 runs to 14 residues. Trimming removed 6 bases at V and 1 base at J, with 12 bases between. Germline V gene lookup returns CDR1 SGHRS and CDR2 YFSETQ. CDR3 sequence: CASTGSGGTDTQYF. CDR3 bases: TGCGCCAGCACAGGGTCGGGGGGCACAGATACGCAGTATTTT.

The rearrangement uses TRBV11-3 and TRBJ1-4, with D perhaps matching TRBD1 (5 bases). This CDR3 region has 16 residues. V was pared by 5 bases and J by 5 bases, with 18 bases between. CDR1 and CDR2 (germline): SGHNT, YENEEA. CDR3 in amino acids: CASSLRTGGGNEKLFF. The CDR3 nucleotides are TGTGCCAGCAGCCTCAGGACCGGTGGGGGGAATGAAAAACTGTTTTTT.

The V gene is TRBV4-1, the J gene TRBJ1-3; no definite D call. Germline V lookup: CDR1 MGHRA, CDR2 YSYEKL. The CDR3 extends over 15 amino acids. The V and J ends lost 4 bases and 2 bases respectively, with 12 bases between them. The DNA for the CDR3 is TGCGCCAGCAGCCCCATGACGGCGGCTGGAAACACCATATATTTT. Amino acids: CASSPMTAAGNTIYF.

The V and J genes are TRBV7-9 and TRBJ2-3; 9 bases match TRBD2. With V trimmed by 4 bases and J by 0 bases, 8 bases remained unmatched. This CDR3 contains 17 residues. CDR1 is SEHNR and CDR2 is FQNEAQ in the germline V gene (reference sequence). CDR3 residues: CASSSLTSGPSTDTQYF. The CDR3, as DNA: TGTGCCAGCAGCTCCCTTACTAGCGGGCCTAGCACAGATACGCAGTATTTT. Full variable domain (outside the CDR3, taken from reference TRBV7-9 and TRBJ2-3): DTGVSQNPRHKITKRGQNVTFRCDPISEHNRLYWYRQTLGQGPEFLTYFQNEAQLEKSRLLSDRFSAERPKGSFSTLEIQRTEQGDSAMYLCASSSLTSGPSTDTQYFGPGTRLTVL.

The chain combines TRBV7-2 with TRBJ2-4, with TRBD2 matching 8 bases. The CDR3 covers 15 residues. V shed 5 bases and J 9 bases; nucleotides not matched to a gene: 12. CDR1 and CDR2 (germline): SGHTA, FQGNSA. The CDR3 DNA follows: TGTGCCAGCAGCCCCGTGGGGGCGGGGGGAACCATTCAGTACTTC. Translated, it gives CASSPVGAGGTIQYF. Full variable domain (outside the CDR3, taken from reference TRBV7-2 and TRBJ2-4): GAGVSQSPSNKVTEKGKDVELRCDPISGHTALYWYRQSLGQGLEFLIYFQGNSAPDKSGLPSDRFSAERTGGSVSTLTIQRTQQEDSAVYLCASSPVGAGGTIQYFGAGTRLSVL.

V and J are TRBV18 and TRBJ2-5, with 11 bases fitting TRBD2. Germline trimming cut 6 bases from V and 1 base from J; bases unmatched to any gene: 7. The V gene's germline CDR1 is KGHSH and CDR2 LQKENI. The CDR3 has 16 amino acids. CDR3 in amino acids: CASSPTGLAGQETQYF. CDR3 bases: TGTGCCAGCTCCCCGACTGGACTAGCGGGCCAAGAGACCCAGTACTTC.

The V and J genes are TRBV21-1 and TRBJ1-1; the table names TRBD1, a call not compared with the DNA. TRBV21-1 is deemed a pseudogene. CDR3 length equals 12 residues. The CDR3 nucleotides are TGTGCCAGCAGCGAACAGGGTCCTGAAGCTTTCTTT. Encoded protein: CASSEQGPEAFF.

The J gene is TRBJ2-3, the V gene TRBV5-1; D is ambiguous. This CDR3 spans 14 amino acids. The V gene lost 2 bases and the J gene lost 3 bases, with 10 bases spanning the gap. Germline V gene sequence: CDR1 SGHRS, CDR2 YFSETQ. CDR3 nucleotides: TGCGCCAGCAGCTTACCCGACTGGACAGATACGCAGTATTTT. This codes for CASSLPDWTDTQYF.

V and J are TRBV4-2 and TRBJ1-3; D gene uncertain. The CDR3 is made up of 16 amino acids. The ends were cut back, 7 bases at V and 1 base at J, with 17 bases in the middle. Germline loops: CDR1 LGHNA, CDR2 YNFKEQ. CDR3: CASTPFSGSSGNTIYF. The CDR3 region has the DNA TGTGCCAGCACCCCCTTTTCGGGGTCATCTGGAAACACCATATATTTT.

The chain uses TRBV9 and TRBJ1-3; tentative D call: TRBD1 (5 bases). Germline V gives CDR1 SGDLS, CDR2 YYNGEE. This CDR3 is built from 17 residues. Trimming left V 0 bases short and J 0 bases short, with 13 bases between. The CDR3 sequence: CASSVGGTRGSGNTIYF. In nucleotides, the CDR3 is TGTGCCAGCAGCGTAGGAGGCACAAGGGGCTCTGGAAACACCATATATTTT.

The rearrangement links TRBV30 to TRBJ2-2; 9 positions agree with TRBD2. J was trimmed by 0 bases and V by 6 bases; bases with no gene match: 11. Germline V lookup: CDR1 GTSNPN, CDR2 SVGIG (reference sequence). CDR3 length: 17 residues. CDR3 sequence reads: CACKAGGANPNTGELFF. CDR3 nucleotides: TGTGCCTGTAAGGCGGGGGGGGCTAATCCGAACACCGGGGAGCTGTTTTTT.

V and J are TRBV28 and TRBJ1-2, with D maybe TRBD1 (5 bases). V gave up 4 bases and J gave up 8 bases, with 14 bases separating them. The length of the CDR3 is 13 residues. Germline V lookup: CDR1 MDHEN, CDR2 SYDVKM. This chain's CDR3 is CASSSGRGLGYTF. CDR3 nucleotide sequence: TGTGCCAGCAGTTCGGGGCGGGGATTGGGCTACACCTTC.

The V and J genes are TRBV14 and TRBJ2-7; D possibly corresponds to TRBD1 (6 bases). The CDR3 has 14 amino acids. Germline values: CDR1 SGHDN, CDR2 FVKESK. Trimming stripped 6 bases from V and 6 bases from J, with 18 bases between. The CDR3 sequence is CASSLLTGFGEQYF. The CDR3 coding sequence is TGTGCCAGCAGTTTATTGACAGGATTCGGCGAGCAGTACTTC. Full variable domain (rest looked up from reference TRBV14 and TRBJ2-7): EAGVTQFPSHSVIEKGQTVTLRCDPISGHDNLYWYRRVMGKEIKFLLHFVKESKQDESGMPNNRFLAERTGGTYSTLKVQPAELEDSGVYFCASSLLTGFGEQYFGPGTRLTVT.

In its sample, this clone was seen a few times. CDR3 coding DNA: TGTGCCAGTAGTCACGTCAACCAGGGCTCTTCGGTCCAGCCCCAGCATTTT. This translates into CASSHVNQGSSVQPQHF. The gene calls are TRBV19 and TRBJ1-5, with a possible D match to TRBD1 (5 bases). Germline lookup yields CDR1 LNHDA and CDR2 SQIVND (reference sequence). This CDR3 is 17 amino acids long. Trimming removed 5 bases at V and 7 bases at J, with 24 bases between.

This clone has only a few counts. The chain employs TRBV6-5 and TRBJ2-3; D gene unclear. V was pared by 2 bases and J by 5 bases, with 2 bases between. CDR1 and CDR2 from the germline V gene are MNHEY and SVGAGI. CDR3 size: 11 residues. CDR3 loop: CASSYQDTQYF. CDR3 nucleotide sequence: TGTGCCAGCAGTTACCAAGATACGCAGTATTTT.

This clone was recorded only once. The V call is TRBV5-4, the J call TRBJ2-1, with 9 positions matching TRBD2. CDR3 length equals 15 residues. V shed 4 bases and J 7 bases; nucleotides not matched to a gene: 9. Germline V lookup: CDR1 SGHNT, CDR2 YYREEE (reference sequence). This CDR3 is CASSVPGLAINEQFF. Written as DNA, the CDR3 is TGTGCCAGCAGCGTTCCGGGACTAGCTATAAATGAGCAGTTCTTC.

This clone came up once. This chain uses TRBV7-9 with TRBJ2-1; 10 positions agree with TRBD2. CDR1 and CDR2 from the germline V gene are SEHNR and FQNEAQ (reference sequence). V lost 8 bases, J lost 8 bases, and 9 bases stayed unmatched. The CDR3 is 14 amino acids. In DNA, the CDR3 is TGTGCCAGCGGCAATAGCGGGGGGCGGGATGAGCAGTTCTTC. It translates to CASGNSGGRDEQFF.

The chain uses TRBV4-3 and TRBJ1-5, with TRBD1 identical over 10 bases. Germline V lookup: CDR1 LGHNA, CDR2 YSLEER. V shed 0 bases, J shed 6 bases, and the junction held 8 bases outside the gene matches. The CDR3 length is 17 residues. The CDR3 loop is CASSQDRGQGLGQPQHF. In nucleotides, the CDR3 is TGCGCCAGCAGCCAAGATCGGGGACAGGGGTTAGGTCAGCCCCAGCATTTT.